The 17 T cell receptor beta chains below all came from one sample that was sequenced in a study of cytomegalovirus exposure and HLA in healthy donors. PCR employed 60 Vbeta and 13 Jbeta primers. Here immunoSEQ multiplex PCR was the method, and the copy in TCRdb shows in-frame clones only, minus some. The table lists under 150,000 clones, roughly 76% of them singletons, with about an eighth in the top ten. The sequenced sample was PBMCs. The receptors come from a human donor in good health.

The chain combines TRBV9 with TRBJ2-7, with no clear D. CDR3 length equals 14 residues. Germline V gives CDR1 SGDLS, CDR2 YYNGEE. V was trimmed by 0 bases and J by 2 bases, leaving 9 bases between them. CDR3 protein: CASSVGDTPYEQYF. CDR3 DNA sequence: TGTGCCAGCAGCGTAGGAGACACCCCCTACGAGCAGTACTTC.

The rearrangement links TRBV10-3 to TRBJ2-5; 10 nucleotides match TRBD2. The germline gives CDR1 ENHRY, CDR2 SYGVKD. The CDR3 totals 15 residues. The V and J ends lost 0 bases and 4 bases, in that order; junction bases with no gene match: 2. CDR3: CAISESSGGAETQYF. The CDR3 nucleotides are TGTGCCATCAGTGAGTCCAGCGGGGGGGCAGAGACCCAGTACTTC.

The chain links TRBV30 to TRBJ2-2, with TRBD2 identical over 14 bases. Germline values: CDR1 GTSNPN, CDR2 SVGIG (reference sequence). The CDR3 totals 19 residues. J gave up 5 bases and V 2 bases, and 13 bases lay outside the gene matches. This chain's CDR3 is CAWSPFLGLAGEDTGELFF. The CDR3 nucleotides are TGTGCCTGGAGTCCCTTCTTGGGACTAGCGGGAGAAGATACCGGGGAGCTGTTTTTT.

The chain combines TRBV6-5 with TRBJ2-7; a weak D match, TRBD1 (6 bases). V shed 8 bases and J shed 2 bases, with 13 bases lying between them. The CDR3 runs to 13 residues. Germline CDR1 and CDR2: MNHEY and SVGAGI. The CDR3 bases are TGTGCCAGCCAGGGGCAGGGGCCCTACGAGCAGTACTTC. Residues: CASQGQGPYEQYF.

This clone has more than one count but fewer than ten. The chain has TRBV19 and TRBJ1-1, with a weak D call TRBD1 (5 bases). The germline V and J ends were trimmed by 1 base and 7 bases, with 10 bases remaining between them. CDR1 is LNHDA, CDR2 SQIVND, per germline (reference sequence). The CDR3 covers 13 residues. The CDR3 is CASSIALGDEAFF. Written as DNA, the CDR3 is TGTGCCAGTAGTATAGCCCTAGGGGATGAAGCTTTCTTT. Based on the CDR3 plus reference TRBV19 and TRBJ1-1, the full variable domain is DGGITQSPKYLFRKEGQNVTLSCEQNLNHDAMYWYRQDPGQGLRLIYYSQIVNDFQKGDIAEGYSVSREKKESFPLTVTSAQKNPTAFYLCASSIALGDEAFFGQGTRLTVV.

This clone occurred a few times. V and J are TRBV7-9 and TRBJ1-2; D unresolved. Trimming stripped 1 base from V and 3 bases from J, with 9 bases between. Per germline, CDR1 SEHNR and CDR2 FQNEAQ (reference sequence). The CDR3 covers 14 residues. The CDR3 reads CASSLVANHYGYTF. DNA for the CDR3: TGTGCCAGCAGCTTAGTGGCAAACCACTATGGCTACACCTTC.

This chain connects TRBV6-1 to TRBJ2-1; 8 bases align to TRBD1. Germline V gene sequence: CDR1 MNHNS, CDR2 SASEGT. V gave up 10 bases and J gave up 6 bases; unmatched junction bases: 14. The length of the CDR3 is 15 residues. The CDR3 protein is CATNSQGARSNEQFF. CDR3 coding DNA: TGTGCCACCAACTCCCAGGGGGCTAGGTCCAATGAGCAGTTCTTC.

The rearrangement joins TRBV6-5 to TRBJ1-1; 8 bases match TRBD1. After removal of 6 bases from V and 1 base from J, the junction contained 4 bases not matched to a gene. The CDR3 runs to 14 residues. Germline CDR1 MNHEY, CDR2 SVGAGI. CDR3 loop: CASRYDRGNTEAFF. The CDR3 bases are TGTGCCAGCAGGTATGACAGGGGGAACACTGAAGCTTTCTTT.

This clone was picked up one time. The V gene is TRBV5-1, the J gene TRBJ1-5, with D perhaps TRBD1 (6 bases). The CDR3 has 17 amino acids. V was clipped by 0 bases and J by 9 bases, with 22 bases between them. The germline V gene has CDR1 SGHRS and CDR2 YFSETQ. DNA for the CDR3: TGCGCCAGCAGCTTGGCCCCCTCGGACAGCGGATCTTGGCCCCAGCATTTT. Amino acids: CASSLAPSDSGSWPQHF.

The chain combines TRBV7-8 with TRBJ2-2, with D possibly being TRBD1 (6 bases). The germline gives CDR1 SGHVS, CDR2 FQNEAQ. V was pared by 1 base and J by 4 bases, with 10 bases between. This CDR3 spans 15 amino acids. The DNA for the CDR3 is TGTGCCAGCAGCTTAGGGCAGGGGCCCACCGGGGAGCTGTTTTTT. Translation gives CASSLGQGPTGELFF.

This sequence joins TRBV7-2 and TRBJ1-5; no firm D call. V dropped 5 bases and J dropped 5 bases, with 16 bases sitting between them. The CDR3 runs to 15 residues. CDR1 SGHTA and CDR2 FQGNSA come from the germline V gene. The CDR3 DNA sequence: TGTGCCAGCAGCCAAGCCCCGGGGATCGATCAGCCCCAGCATTTT. Residues: CASSQAPGIDQPQHF.

Only one count was recorded for this clone. The chain links TRBV5-1 to TRBJ2-1, with 9 nucleotides matching TRBD2. V shed 7 bases, J shed 9 bases, and the junction held 14 bases outside the gene matches. The CDR3 is made up of 15 amino acids. Germline loops: CDR1 SGHRS, CDR2 YFSETQ. CDR3 sequence reads: CASSRGGREGSEQFF. The CDR3 DNA is TGCGCCAGCTCCCGGGGGGGGCGGGAGGGCTCTGAGCAGTTCTTC.

The V gene is TRBV11-3, the J gene TRBJ2-6, with D perhaps TRBD2 (5 bases). The CDR3 loop spans 15 amino acids. V was clipped by 5 bases and J by 3 bases, with 11 bases between them. Germline-derived CDR1 and CDR2 are SGHNT and YENEEA. CDR3 region: CASSLRGSGANVLTF. CDR3 nucleotides: TGTGCCAGCAGCCTTAGAGGGAGTGGGGCCAACGTCCTGACTTTC.

This chain uses TRBV18 with TRBJ1-2; 8 bases map to TRBD1. The germline CDR1 and CDR2 sequences are KGHSH and LQKENI. The CDR3 runs to 13 residues. J was trimmed by 5 bases and V by 6 bases; bases with no gene match: 5. This CDR3 is CASSTGASYGYTF. The CDR3 nucleotides are TGTGCCAGCTCGACAGGGGCAAGTTATGGCTACACCTTC.

The V and J genes are TRBV4-1 and TRBJ2-7, with a weak D call TRBD2 (6 bases). Germline assignment: CDR1 MGHRA and CDR2 YSYEKL. CDR3 length: 15 amino acids. Deletions cut 2 bases from V and 3 bases from J, with 14 bases between. This CDR3 is CASSQSGVQSYEQYF. CDR3 nucleotides: TGCGCCAGCAGCCAATCGGGGGTCCAAAGCTACGAGCAGTACTTC.

The chain has TRBV7-6 and TRBJ2-7, with TRBD1 identical over 7 bases. There are 15 residues in the CDR3. CDR1 is SGHVS and CDR2 is FNYEAQ in the germline V gene. J lost 4 bases, V lost 4 bases, and 10 bases had no gene match. CDR3 residues: CASSSGPGQSYEQYF. In DNA form, the CDR3 reads TGTGCCAGCAGCTCAGGACCGGGACAGAGTTACGAGCAGTACTTC. Filled out from reference TRBV7-6 and TRBJ2-7, the complete variable domain reads GAGVSQSPRYKVTKRGQDVALRCDPISGHVSLYWYRQALGQGPEFLTYFNYEAQQDKSGLPNDRFSAERPEGSISTLTIQRTEQRDSAMYRCASSSGPGQSYEQYFGPGTRLTVT.

Regarding this clone: The sample has other DNA sequences that encode this CDR3 too. The chain uses TRBV5-1 and TRBJ1-1, with 9 bases matching TRBD1. CDR1 is SGHRS and CDR2 is YFSETQ in the germline V gene. V trimming: 3 bases; J trimming: 4 bases; junction bases outside the gene matches: 1. CDR3 length equals 13 residues. CDR3 nucleotides: TGCGCCAGCAGCTCGACAGGGGGCACTGAAGCTTTCTTT. It yields the protein CASSSTGGTEAFF.